Listed below are T cell receptor beta chains from one sample, sequenced in a study of T-cell reconstitution after alpha-beta-depleted transplantation in children. TCRdb reanalysed the PCR reads using MiXCR and keeps one entry per CDR3 protein. The table lists about 480,000 distinct CDR3 sequences, roughly an eighth of them singletons. The sample was PBMCs from the stem cell graft donor, taken from the stem cell graft. The receptors come from a human donor who donated a stem cell graft to a child with combined immunodeficiency. CDR3s include the opening cysteine and the closing phenylalanine or tryptophan. Fields, in order: J gene, clone size, D gene, V gene, CDR3 DNA, CDR3 protein. D genes are given only for firm matches. Clone size is stated in some rows and not others, as once, few, many or a class when expanded.

>TRBJ2-7|NA|TRBD2|TRBV20-1
TGCAGTGCTAGAGATTGGGCGGGGGGCTCCTACGAGCAGTACTTC
CSARDWAGGSYEQYF
>TRBJ1-5|NA|NA|TRBV9
TGTGCCAGCAGCGCAGGTGGCAGCAATCAGCCCCAGCATTTT
CASSAGGSNQPQHF
>TRBJ2-7|few|TRBD1|TRBV3-1
TGTGCCAGCATGTCGACAGGGACCCCGTCCGAGCAGTACTTC
CASMSTGTPSEQYF
>TRBJ1-1|many|NA|TRBV5-1
TGCGCCAGCAGCCCCTTAATAGTGGGGAGGAACACTGAAGCTTTCTTT
CASSPLIVGRNTEAFF
>TRBJ1-6|few|NA|TRBV4-3
TGCGCCAGCAGCCAAGATCTCGATTCGCTCGTTGGACTCCGGTGGGCTCCCCTCCACTTT
CASSQDLDSLVGLRWAPLHF
>TRBJ2-7|NA|TRBD1|TRBV29-1
TGCAGCGTCCTAGGACAGGAAACCTACGAGCAGTACTTC
CSVLGQETYEQYF
>TRBJ2-1|many|TRBD2|TRBV20-1
TGCAGTGCTATAGGACTAGCGAATAATGAGCAGTTCTTC
CSAIGLANNEQFF
>TRBJ2-7|NA|TRBD1|TRBV9
TGTGCCAGCAGCGTAGGAGGACAGGGGTCCTACGAGCAGTACTTC
CASSVGGQGSYEQYF
>TRBJ2-5|many|NA|TRBV27
TGTGCCAGCAGTGCCGGGACCCAAGAGACCCAGTACTTC
CASSAGTQETQYF
>TRBJ2-7|many|TRBD2|TRBV12-3/TRBV12-4
TGTGCCAGCACCTCGACTAGCAGGCCTACGGAGCAGTACTTC
CASTSTSRPTEQYF
>TRBJ2-1|many|TRBD1|TRBV6-2/TRBV6-3
TGTGCCACCGGGACAGGGGAATACAATGAGCAGTTCTTC
CATGTGEYNEQFF
>TRBJ1-3|few|NA|TRBV9
TGTGCCAGCAGCCCGGACAGAGGAAACACCATATATTTT
CASSPDRGNTIYF
>TRBJ2-3|few|TRBD2|TRBV27
TGTGCCAGCAGTCCGACTAGCGGGGGGCCGTCACATACGCAGTATTTT
CASSPTSGGPSHTQYF
>TRBJ1-1|few|NA|TRBV3-1
TGTGCCAGCAGCCAAGGACGTTCGAACACTGAAGCTTTCTTT
CASSQGRSNTEAFF
>TRBJ2-1|few|TRBD1|TRBV20-1
TGCAGTGCTGGATACGGGGACAGGGGTTTGTTTGAGCAGTTCTTC
CSAGYGDRGLFEQFF
>TRBJ1-1|NA|TRBD1|TRBV5-1
TGCGCCAGCAGCTTGGGACAGGGGGCGAGAGTCGGCACTGAAGCTTTCTTT
CASSLGQGARVGTEAFF
>TRBJ2-4|NA|TRBD1|TRBV5-1
TGCGCCAGCAGCATGGACAGGGGGCAAAACATTCAGTACTTC
CASSMDRGQNIQYF
>TRBJ1-2|many|TRBD1|TRBV5-1
TGCGCCAGCTCCGGACAGGGCAGACAAGGCTACACCTTC
CASSGQGRQGYTF
>TRBJ2-3|NA|NA|TRBV5-8
TGTGCCAGCAGCCCCGGGCTTAGGATAGATACGCAGTATTTT
CASSPGLRIDTQYF
>TRBJ2-7|NA|NA|TRBV11-3
TGTGCCAGCAGCCCGGAGGGGGGGTACTACGAGCAGTACTTC
CASSPEGGYYEQYF
>TRBJ2-3|many|NA|TRBV29-1
TGCAGCGCCGACAGCACAGATACGCAGTATTTT
CSADSTDTQYF
>TRBJ1-5|NA|NA|TRBV7-8
TGTGCCAGCAGCAAACAAGGGCAGGGTATTCAGCCCCAGCATTTT
CASSKQGQGIQPQHF
>TRBJ2-7|NA|TRBD2|TRBV30
TGTGCCTGGAGTGTGAGGCGGGGGGGCTCCTACGAGCAGTACTTC
CAWSVRRGGSYEQYF
>TRBJ2-7|NA|NA|TRBV29-1
TGCAGCGTTGACGGGGACGGCTCCTACGAGCAGTACTTC
CSVDGDGSYEQYF
>TRBJ1-5|NA|TRBD1|TRBV15
TGTGCCACCAGCAGGGACAGGGCCAATCAGCCCCAGCATTTT
CATSRDRANQPQHF
>TRBJ2-7|many|NA|TRBV6-2/TRBV6-3
TGTGCCAGCAGCTCCTGGGCCTACGAGCAGTACTTC
CASSSWAYEQYF
>TRBJ2-5|NA|NA|TRBV15
TGTGCCACCAGCGGAGGGGCCCCGGGCGGGGCAGAGACCCAGTACTTC
CATSGGAPGGAETQYF
>TRBJ1-1|many|NA|TRBV29-1
TGCAGCGCTTCGGGACAAATGAACACTGAAGCTTTCTTT
CSASGQMNTEAFF
>TRBJ2-7|few|TRBD1|TRBV6-2/TRBV6-3
TGTGCCAGCAGTTACGAAGCCTTTGGGACAGCCTTCTCCTACGAGCAGTACTTC
CASSYEAFGTAFSYEQYF
>TRBJ2-7|few|TRBD2|TRBV5-6
TGTGCCAGCAGCGGCTGGACTAGCGGGAGGGCCCCGTGGGAGCAGTACTTC
CASSGWTSGRAPWEQYF
>TRBJ2-3|few|TRBD2|TRBV10-3
TGTGCCACTAGCGGGAGGGCCCAGACAGATACGCAGTATTTT
CATSGRAQTDTQYF
>TRBJ2-3|many|NA|TRBV27
TGTGCCAGCAGTTTCCTCGACAGTCTCGCCACAGATACGCAGTATTTT
CASSFLDSLATDTQYF
>TRBJ2-3|NA|TRBD2|TRBV7-2
TGTGCCAGCAGCCTTATGCTGCTTGGGACTAGTGAAACGCAGTATTTT
CASSLMLLGTSETQYF
>TRBJ2-7|many|TRBD2|TRBV29-1
TGCAGCGCACTGACTAGCGGGGGTTCCTACGAGCAGTACTTC
CSALTSGGSYEQYF
>TRBJ1-1|NA|TRBD1|TRBV30
TGTGCCTCAGGGGACAGGAACACTGAAGCTTTCTTT
CASGDRNTEAFF